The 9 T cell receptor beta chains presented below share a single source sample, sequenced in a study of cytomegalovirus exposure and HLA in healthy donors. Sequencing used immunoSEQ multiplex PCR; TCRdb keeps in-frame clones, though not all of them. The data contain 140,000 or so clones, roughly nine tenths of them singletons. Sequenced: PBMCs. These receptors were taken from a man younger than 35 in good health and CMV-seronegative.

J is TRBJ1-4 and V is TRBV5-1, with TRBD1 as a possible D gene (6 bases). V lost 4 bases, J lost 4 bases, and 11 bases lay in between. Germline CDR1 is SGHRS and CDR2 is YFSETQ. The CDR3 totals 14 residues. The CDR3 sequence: CASSIGQYNEKLFF. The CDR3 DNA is TGCGCCAGCAGCATCGGACAGTATAATGAAAAACTGTTTTTT.

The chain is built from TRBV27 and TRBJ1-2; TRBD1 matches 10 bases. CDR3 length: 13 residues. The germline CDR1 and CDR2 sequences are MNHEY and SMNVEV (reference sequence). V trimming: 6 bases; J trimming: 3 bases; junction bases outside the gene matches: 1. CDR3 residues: CASRGQGHYGYTF. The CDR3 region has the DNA TGTGCCAGCAGGGGACAGGGGCACTATGGCTACACCTTC.

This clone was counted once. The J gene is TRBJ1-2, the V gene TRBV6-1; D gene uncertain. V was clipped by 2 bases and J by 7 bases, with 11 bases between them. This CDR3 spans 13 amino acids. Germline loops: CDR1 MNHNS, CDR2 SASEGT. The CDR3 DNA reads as TGTGCCAGCAGTGAATCGGGGTACAGTGGCTACACCTTC. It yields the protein CASSESGYSGYTF.

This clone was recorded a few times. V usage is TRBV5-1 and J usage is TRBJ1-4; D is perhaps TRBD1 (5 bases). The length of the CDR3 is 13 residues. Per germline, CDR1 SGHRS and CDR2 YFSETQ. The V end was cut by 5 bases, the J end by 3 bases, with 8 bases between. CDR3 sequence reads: CASRPGSNEKLFF. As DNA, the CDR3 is TGCGCCAGCAGACCAGGGTCTAATGAAAAACTGTTTTTT.

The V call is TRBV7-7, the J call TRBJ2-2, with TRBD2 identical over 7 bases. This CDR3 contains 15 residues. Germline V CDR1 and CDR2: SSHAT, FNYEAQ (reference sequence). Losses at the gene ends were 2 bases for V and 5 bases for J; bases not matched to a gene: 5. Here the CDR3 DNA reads TGTGCCAGCAGCTTACGGACCGGGGGGACCGGGGAGCTGTTTTTT. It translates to CASSLRTGGTGELFF.

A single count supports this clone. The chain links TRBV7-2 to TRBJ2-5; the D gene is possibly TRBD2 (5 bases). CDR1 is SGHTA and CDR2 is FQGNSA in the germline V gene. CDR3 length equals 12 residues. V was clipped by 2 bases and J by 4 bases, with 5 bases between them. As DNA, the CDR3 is TGTGCCAGCAGCTTACGGGGAGAGACCCAGTACTTC. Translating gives CASSLRGETQYF.

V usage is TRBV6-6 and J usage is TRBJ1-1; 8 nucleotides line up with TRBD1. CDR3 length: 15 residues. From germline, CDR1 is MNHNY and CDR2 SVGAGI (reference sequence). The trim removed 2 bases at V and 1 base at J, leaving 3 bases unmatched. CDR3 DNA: TGTGCCAGCAGTTACATAGACAGGGGGAACACTGAAGCTTTCTTT. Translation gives CASSYIDRGNTEAFF.

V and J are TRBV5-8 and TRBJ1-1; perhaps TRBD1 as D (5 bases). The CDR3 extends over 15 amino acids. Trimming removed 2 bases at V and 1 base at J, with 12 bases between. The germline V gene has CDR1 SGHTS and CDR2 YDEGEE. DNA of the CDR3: TGTGCCAGCAGCTTACTTCCGACAGAGAACACTGAAGCTTTCTTT. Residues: CASSLLPTENTEAFF.

The CDR3 protein is CASSSDRPTYNEQFF. The CDR3 DNA follows: TGTGCCAGCAGTTCGGACAGGCCTACCTACAATGAGCAGTTCTTC. The chain links TRBV2 to TRBJ2-1; 7 positions match TRBD1. V dropped 5 bases and J dropped 2; count of bases not matched to a gene: 6. This CDR3 region has 15 residues. Looked up from germline, CDR1 is SNHLY and CDR2 is FYNNEI.